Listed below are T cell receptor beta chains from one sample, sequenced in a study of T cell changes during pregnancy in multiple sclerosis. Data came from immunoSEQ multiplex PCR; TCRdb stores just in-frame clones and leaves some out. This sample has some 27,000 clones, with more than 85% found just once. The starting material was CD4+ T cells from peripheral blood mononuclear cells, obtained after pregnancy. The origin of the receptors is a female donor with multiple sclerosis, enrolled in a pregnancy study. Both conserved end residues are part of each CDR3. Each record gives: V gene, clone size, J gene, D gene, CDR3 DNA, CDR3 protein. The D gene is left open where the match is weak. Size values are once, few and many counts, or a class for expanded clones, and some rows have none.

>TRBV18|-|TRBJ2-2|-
TGTGCCAGCTCGTCTAAAGGGCAGGGCGTTATCAGCGGGGAGCTGTTTTTT
CASSSKGQGVISGELFF
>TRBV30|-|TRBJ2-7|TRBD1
TGTGCCTGGAGAGCAGACAGGGGTCTGTCGGGGGAGCAGTACTTC
CAWRADRGLSGEQYF
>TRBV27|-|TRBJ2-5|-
TGTGCCAGCAGTTCCTCCCAAGAGACCCAGTACTTC
CASSSSQETQYF
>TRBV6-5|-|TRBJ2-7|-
TGTGCCAGCAGTAGGTACAGTAGTGGCCACTACGAGCAGTACTTC
CASSRYSSGHYEQYF
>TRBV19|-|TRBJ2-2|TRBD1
TGTGCCAGTGGGGGCTCGCCGGGACAGGGCAACACCGGGGAGCTGTTTTTT
CASGGSPGQGNTGELFF
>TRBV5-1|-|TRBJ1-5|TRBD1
TGCGCCAGCAGCGTGGGACAGGGCCCGAATCAGCCCCAGCATTTT
CASSVGQGPNQPQHF
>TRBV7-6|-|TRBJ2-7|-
TGTGCCAGCAGCTTAGCGAGAACAGGTATCCCTTCATACGAGCAGTACTTC
CASSLARTGIPSYEQYF
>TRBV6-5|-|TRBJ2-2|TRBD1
TGTGCCAGCAGGACAGGGGCGAACACCGGGGAGCTGTTTTTT
CASRTGANTGELFF
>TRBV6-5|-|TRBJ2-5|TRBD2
TGTGCCAGCAGTTACACAGGGACTAGCGGGAGTGAGACCCAGTACTTC
CASSYTGTSGSETQYF
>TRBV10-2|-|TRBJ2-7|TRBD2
TGCGCCAGCAGTGAGTCGTACGGGGGGGGATCCTACGAGCAGTACTTC
CASSESYGGGSYEQYF
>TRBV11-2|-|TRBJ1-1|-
TGTGCCAGCAGAGCAGGCCGTGGGGCACGGACTGAAGCTTTCTTT
CASRAGRGARTEAFF
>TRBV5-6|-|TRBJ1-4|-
TGTGCCAGCAGCTTGACGGTCCGAGAACTTAATTTTAATGAAAAACTGTTTTTT
CASSLTVRELNFNEKLFF
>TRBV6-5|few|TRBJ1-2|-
TGTGCCACCCAGACAGCTGCCCCCTATGGCTACACCTTC
CATQTAAPYGYTF
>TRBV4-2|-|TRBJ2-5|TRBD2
TGTGCCAGCAGCCAAGGACGCGGGACTAGCGGGGGGGCAGAGACCCAGTACTTC
CASSQGRGTSGGAETQYF
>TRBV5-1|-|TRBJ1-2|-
TGCGCCAGCAGCTTATCCGTGCAGTTAAACTATGGCTACACCTTC
CASSLSVQLNYGYTF
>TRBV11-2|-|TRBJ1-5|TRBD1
TGTGCCAGCAGCTTCACAGGGGCGGGGCAGCCCCAGCATTTT
CASSFTGAGQPQHF
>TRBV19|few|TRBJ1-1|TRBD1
TGTGCCAGTAGTATAGCACGGACAGGGGGCGCGTGGACTGAAGCTTTCTTT
CASSIARTGGAWTEAFF
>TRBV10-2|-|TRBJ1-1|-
TGCGCCAGCAGTTATCCAGGTATGAACACTGAAGCTTTCTTT
CASSYPGMNTEAFF
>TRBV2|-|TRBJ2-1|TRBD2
TGTGCCAGCAGTACAGTAGCGGGAGGGCCATATGAGCAGTTCTTC
CASSTVAGGPYEQFF
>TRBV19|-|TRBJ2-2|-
TGTGCCGATAGCGACGAGATATCGAACACCGGGGAGCTGTTTTTT
CADSDEISNTGELFF